The T cell receptor (beta chain) described here comes from a study of blood T cell repertoires in COVID-19. Profiling relied on immunoSEQ multiplex PCR, and the TCRdb table lists in-frame clones only, not all of them. Here the sample spans about 200,000 clones, more than 70% being singletons. The junction had 8 bases not matched to a gene; V was cut back by 7 bases and J by 7 bases. This CDR3 comprises 13 residues. CDR1 is MDHEN and CDR2 is SYDVKM in the germline V gene. The chain has TRBV28 and TRBJ1-1; 8 bases fit TRBD1. This receptor was obtained from a middle-aged man with acute COVID-19. Sequencing used PBMCs or T cells enriched from blood (not recorded which). Here the CDR3 DNA reads TGTGCCAGCAAGGAGGGACAGGCCCTTGAAGCTTTCTTT. It codes for CASKEGQALEAFF. Supplemented by reference TRBV28 and TRBJ1-1, the full variable domain reads DVKVTQSSRYLVKRTGEKVFLECVQDMDHENMFWYRQDPGLGLRLIYFSYDVKMKEKGDIPEGYSVSREKKERFSLILESASTNQTSMYLCASKEGQALEAFFGQGTRLTVV.